The source of this T cell receptor beta chain is a study of beta chain features in type 1 diabetes (dated by TCRdb to 2016 to 2019). In terms of the full investigation: Mean age, gender distribution, total cell number and subset yield were not different between patients and healthy donors. Across all samples, approximately 100 million sorted cells were examined, and cell number per subset correlated strongly with RNA yield. The study compared the TCRB repertoires of sorted circulating CD4+ T cell subsets in recently diagnosed type 1 diabetes patients with those in matched healthy donors. Whereas all 28 donors provided naive and central memory subsets, regulatory and stem cell-like memory subsets were isolated from just 8 patients and roughly 8 healthy donors.

Overall study outcomes, separate from this receptor: HLA sub-analyses involved small numbers of individuals, so any influence of HLA type on TCRB rearrangement remained unresolved. Because cDNA was sequenced instead of genomic DNA, highly expressing activated cells could be over-represented, though the groups showed no difference in activation or CD3 levels. Fewer insertions and more nucleotide deletions at VDJ recombination sites were observed in patients with type 1 diabetes, implying thymic rearrangement abnormalities. Naive, central memory and regulatory TCRB repertoires appeared to be more similar among patients than among healthy donors. Shorter templates might be favored by PCR, yet because patient and control samples were amplified and corrected together, any such skew would affect both groups equally. A moderate but significant shortening of TCRB CDR3 length was observed in type 1 diabetes patients in all four CD4+ subsets.

The entire amount of isolated RNA was reverse transcribed using the High Capacity cDNA Reverse Transcription Kit, so the sequenced TCRB transcripts were expressed ones. Deep immunoSEQ sequencing was performed on naive, central memory and regulatory T cell samples, with an average of roughly 3.5 million total reads per sample. After sorted cells were lysed in RLT buffer, RNA was extracted with DNase-treated RNeasy Micro or Mini kits, with the choice depending on cell number. To prevent cross-contamination, every cell subset was processed on its own, while patient and healthy donor samples were processed together. TCRB sequences were amplified from cDNA with the immunoSEQ multiplex PCR, producing 87-bp fragments spanning the CDR3 region. Amplicons were sequenced on the Illumina HiSeq platform. The original methods were these. Synthetic template baselines were used to correct PCR bias computationally, reads within Hamming distance 2 were collapsed together, and singletons that could not be merged were discarded. Reads were aligned against IMGT to assign V, D and J genes, CDR3 length and insertions or deletions at six rearrangement sites. Within each subset, clonotype counts were normalized to sorted cell number, and only after that were true diversity and Gini coefficients computed with the tcR R package. The overlap coefficient, calculated on TCRB nucleotide sequences, was used to quantify repertoire sharing. TCRdb's version of the immuneACCESS table is confined to in-frame rearrangements and falls short of the full clone set. An unresolved V gene accounts for under half of the shortfall where checked; the remainder is of unknown origin. V and J calls and clone size are copied from that table; D and trimming were computed from the DNA. This sample gives roughly 130,000 clones in total; roughly a tenth of them show up just once. The top ten constitute 0.68% of the sample.

Concerning this clone itself: Its antigen specificity is not known. The record has no base qualities; no much larger clone is one base away.

Taken from the germline V gene (reference sequence), the CDR1 and CDR2 loops are MNHEY and SMNVEV. The CDR3 holds 17 amino acids from the cysteine to the phenylalanine. Only the CDR3 part of the read is kept: 51 bases, read in frame from the first base. At the junction V is shortened by 5 bases and J by 2 bases, with 18 bases in between. From each donor, a single peripheral blood sample of 90 to 150 mL on average was drawn into heparinised tubes. A BD FACSAria II and a panel including CD45RO, CCR7, CD25, CD127, CD95 and CD27 were used to sort naive, central memory, regulatory and stem cell-like memory CD4+ T cells. Purity was above 95% for every sorted population. PBMCs were separated immediately by Lymphoprep density gradient centrifugation and were stained directly, without being cultured. To minimize batch effects, samples were stained and sorted in pairs, one healthy donor with one patient per experiment.

Sequencing used central memory CD4+ T cells from blood. The sequence derives from a man younger than 35 in good health. The sequence joins TRBV27 to TRBJ1-4, with an unclear D gene assignment. For the CDR3, the sequence is CASSPAGRGWTNEKLFF. The DNA reads as follows: TGTGCCAGCAGTCCAGCCGGTCGAGGGTGGACTAATGAAAAACTGTTTTTT.